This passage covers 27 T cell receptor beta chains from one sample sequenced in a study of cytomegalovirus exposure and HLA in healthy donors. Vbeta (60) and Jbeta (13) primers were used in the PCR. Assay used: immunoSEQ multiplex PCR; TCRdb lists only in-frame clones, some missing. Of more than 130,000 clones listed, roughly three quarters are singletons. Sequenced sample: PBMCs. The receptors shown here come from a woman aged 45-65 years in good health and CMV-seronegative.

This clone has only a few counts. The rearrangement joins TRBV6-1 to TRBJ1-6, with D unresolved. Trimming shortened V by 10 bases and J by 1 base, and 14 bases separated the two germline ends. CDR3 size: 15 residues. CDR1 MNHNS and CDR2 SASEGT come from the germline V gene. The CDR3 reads CANKNRVSYNSPLHF. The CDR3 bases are TGTGCCAATAAGAACCGGGTTTCCTATAATTCACCCCTCCACTTT.

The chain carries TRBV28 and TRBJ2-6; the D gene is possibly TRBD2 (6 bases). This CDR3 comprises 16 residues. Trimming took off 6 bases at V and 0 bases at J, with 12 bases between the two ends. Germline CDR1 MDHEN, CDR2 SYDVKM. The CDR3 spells CASSSTGGSGANVLTF. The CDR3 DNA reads TGTGCCAGCAGCTCAACCGGGGGCTCTGGGGCCAACGTCCTGACTTTC.

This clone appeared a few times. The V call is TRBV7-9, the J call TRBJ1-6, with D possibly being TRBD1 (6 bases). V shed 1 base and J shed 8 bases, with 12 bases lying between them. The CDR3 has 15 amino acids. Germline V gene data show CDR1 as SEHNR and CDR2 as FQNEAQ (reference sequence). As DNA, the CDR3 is TGTGCCAGCAGCTTAGGGCTATACAGGGATTCACCCCTCCACTTT. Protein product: CASSLGLYRDSPLHF.

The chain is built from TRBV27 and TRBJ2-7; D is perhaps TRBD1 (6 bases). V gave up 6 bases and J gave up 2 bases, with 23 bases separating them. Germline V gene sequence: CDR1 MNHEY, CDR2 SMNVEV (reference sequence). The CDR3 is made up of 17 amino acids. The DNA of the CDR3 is TGTGCCAGCAGAGATCATAGACAGGCAACTAGAACCTACGAGCAGTACTTC. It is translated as CASRDHRQATRTYEQYF.

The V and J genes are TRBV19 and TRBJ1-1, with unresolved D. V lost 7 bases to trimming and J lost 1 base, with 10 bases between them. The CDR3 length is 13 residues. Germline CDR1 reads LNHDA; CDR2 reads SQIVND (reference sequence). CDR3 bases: TGTGCCAGTACTAGTGAAGCGAACACTGAAGCTTTCTTT. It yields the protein CASTSEANTEAFF. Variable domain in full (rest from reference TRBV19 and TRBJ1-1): DGGITQSPKYLFRKEGQNVTLSCEQNLNHDAMYWYRQDPGQGLRLIYYSQIVNDFQKGDIAEGYSVSREKKESFPLTVTSAQKNPTAFYLCASTSEANTEAFFGQGTRLTVV.

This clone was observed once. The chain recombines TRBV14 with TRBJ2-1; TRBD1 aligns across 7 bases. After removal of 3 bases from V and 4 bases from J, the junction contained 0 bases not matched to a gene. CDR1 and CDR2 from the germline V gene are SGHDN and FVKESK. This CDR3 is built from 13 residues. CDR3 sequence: CASSQGQYNEQFF. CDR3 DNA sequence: TGTGCCAGCAGCCAGGGACAGTACAATGAGCAGTTCTTC.

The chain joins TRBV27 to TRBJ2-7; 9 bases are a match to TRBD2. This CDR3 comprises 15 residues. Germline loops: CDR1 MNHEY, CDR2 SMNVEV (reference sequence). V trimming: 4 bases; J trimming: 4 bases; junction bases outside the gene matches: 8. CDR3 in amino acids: CASSSEAGGLYEQYF. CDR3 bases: TGTGCCAGCAGTTCCGAAGCGGGGGGACTTTACGAGCAGTACTTC.

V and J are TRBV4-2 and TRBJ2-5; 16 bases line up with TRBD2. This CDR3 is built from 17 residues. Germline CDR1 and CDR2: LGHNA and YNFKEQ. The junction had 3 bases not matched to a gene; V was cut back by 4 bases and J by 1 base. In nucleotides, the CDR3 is TGTGCCAGCAGCCCCGGGACTAGCGGGGGGGGCCAAGAGACCCAGTACTTC. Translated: CASSPGTSGGGQETQYF.

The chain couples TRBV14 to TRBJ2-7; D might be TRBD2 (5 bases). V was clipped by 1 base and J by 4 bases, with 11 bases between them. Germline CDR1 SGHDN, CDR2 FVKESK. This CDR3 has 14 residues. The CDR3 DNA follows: TGTGCCAGCAGCCAAGTTGAGGGAAAGTACGAGCAGTACTTC. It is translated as CASSQVEGKYEQYF.

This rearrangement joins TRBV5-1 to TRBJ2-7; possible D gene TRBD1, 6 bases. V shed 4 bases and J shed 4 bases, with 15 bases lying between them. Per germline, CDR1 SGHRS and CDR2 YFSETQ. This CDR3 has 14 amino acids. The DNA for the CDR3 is TGCGCCAGCAGCAACAGGACAGTCAGATACGAGCAGTACTTC. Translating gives CASSNRTVRYEQYF.

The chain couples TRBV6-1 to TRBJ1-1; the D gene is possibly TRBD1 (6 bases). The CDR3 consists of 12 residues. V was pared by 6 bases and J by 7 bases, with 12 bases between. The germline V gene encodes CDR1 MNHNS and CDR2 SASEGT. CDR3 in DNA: TGTGCCAGCAGCGTGGACAGATTTGAAGCTTTCTTT. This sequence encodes CASSVDRFEAFF.

The chain's CDR3 is CASSWVEGAEQYF. The CDR3, as DNA: TGTGCCAGCAGCTGGGTCGAGGGGGCCGAGCAGTACTTC. This chain joins TRBV27 and TRBJ2-7, with 7 bases aligning to TRBD1. The germline CDR1 and CDR2 sequences are MNHEY and SMNVEV (reference sequence). Trimming at V came to 6 bases and at J to 6 bases, leaving 8 bases not matched to a gene. This CDR3 is 13 amino acids long.

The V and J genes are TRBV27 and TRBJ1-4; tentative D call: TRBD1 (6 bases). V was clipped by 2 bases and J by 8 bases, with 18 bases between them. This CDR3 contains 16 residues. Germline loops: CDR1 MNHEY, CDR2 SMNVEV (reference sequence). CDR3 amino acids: CASSLTPQPGGEKLFF. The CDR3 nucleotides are TGTGCCAGCAGTTTAACCCCACAGCCGGGGGGCGAAAAACTGTTTTTT.

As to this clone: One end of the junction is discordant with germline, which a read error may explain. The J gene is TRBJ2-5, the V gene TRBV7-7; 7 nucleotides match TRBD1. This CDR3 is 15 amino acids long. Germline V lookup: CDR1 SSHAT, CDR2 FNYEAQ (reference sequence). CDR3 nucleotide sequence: TGTGCTAGCAGCTTGGGGACAGTAGGCGAAGAGACCCAGTACTTC. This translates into CASSLGTVGEETQYF.

The chain's CDR3 is CASSVWVNRGNSPLHF. The CDR3 DNA sequence: TGTGCCAGCTCAGTGTGGGTAAACAGGGGGAATTCACCCCTCCACTTT. The chain carries TRBV18 and TRBJ1-6, with TRBD1 identical over 8 bases. V gave up 5 bases and J gave up 7 bases; unmatched junction bases: 10. This CDR3 contains 16 residues. In germline, CDR1 is KGHSH, CDR2 LQKENI.

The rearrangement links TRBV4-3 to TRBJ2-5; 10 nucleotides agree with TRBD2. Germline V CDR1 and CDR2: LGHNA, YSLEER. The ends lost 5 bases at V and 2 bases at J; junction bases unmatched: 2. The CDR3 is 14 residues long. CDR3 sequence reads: CASSSLAGQETQYF. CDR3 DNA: TGCGCCAGCAGCTCACTAGCGGGACAAGAGACCCAGTACTTC.

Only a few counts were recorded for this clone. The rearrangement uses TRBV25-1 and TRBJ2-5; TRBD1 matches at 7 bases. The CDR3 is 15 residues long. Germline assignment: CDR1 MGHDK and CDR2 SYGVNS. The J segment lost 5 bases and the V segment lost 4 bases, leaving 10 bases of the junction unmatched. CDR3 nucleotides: TGTGCCAGCAGTGTCCACTCGACAGGGCGGGAGACCCAGTACTTC. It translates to CASSVHSTGRETQYF.

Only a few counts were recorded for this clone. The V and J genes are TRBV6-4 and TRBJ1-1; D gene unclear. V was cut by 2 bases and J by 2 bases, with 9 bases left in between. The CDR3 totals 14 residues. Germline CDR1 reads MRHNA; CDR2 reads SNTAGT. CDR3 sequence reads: CASSDRNRNTEAFF. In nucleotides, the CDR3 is TGTGCCAGCAGTGACAGGAACAGAAACACTGAAGCTTTCTTT.

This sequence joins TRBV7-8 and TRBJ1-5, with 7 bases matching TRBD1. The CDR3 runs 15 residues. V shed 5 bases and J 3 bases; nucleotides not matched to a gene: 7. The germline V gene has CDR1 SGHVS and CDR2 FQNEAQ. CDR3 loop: CASSTRGYNNQPQHF. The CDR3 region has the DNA TGTGCCAGCAGCACCAGGGGGTACAACAATCAGCCCCAGCATTTT.

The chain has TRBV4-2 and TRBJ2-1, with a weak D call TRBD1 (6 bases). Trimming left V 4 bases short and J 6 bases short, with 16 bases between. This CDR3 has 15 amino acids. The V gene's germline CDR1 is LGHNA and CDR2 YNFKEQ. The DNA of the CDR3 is TGTGCCAGCAGCCTTATAACTGGGGGCCGCAATGAGCAGTTCTTC. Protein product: CASSLITGGRNEQFF.

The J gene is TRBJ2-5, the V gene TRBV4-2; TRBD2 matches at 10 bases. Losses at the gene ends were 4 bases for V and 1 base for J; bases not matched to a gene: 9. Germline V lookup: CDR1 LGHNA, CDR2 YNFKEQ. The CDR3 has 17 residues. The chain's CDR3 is CASSRLAGAVFQETQYF. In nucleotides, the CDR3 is TGTGCCAGCAGCCGGCTAGCGGGGGCCGTTTTCCAAGAGACCCAGTACTTC.

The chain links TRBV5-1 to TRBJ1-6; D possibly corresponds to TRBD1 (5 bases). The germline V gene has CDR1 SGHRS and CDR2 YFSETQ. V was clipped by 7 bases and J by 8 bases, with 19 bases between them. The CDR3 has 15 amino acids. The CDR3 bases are TGCGCCAGCGCCCTCTCGGGGGGGTTGGATTCACCCCTCCACTTT. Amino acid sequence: CASALSGGLDSPLHF.

The CDR3 nucleotides read TGCGCCAGCAGCCCCGTCCTCCGGGATCGCAATCAGCCCCAGCATTTT. The encoded protein is CASSPVLRDRNQPQHF. This chain uses TRBV5-1 with TRBJ1-5; unclear D gene. The CDR3 is 16 amino acids. V was cut by 4 bases and J by 2 bases, with 16 bases left in between. The germline gives CDR1 SGHRS, CDR2 YFSETQ.

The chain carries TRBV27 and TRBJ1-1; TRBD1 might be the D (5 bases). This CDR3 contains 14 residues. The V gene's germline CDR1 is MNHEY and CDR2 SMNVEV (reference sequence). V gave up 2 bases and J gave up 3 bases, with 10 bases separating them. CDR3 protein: CASSLRGRDTEAFF. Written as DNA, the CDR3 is TGTGCCAGCAGTTTAAGGGGTAGGGACACTGAAGCTTTCTTT.

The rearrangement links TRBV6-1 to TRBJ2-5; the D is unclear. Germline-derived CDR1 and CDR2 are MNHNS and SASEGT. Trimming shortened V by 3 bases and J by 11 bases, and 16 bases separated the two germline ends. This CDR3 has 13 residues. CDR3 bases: TGTGCCAGCAGTGAGCTCCCTTCGGCGGAGCAGTACTTC. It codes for CASSELPSAEQYF.

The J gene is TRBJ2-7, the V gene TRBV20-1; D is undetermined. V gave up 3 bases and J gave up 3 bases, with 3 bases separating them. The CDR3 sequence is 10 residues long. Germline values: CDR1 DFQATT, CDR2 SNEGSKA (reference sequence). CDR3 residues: CSASLYEQYF. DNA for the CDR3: TGCAGTGCTAGTCTCTACGAGCAGTACTTC.

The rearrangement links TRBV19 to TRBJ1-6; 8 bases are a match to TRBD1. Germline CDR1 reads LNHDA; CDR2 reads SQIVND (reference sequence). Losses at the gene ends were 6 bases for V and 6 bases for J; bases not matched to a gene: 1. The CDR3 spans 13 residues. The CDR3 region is CASSGQGNSPLHF. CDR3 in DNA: TGTGCCAGTAGCGGACAGGGTAATTCACCCCTCCACTTT.